The T cell receptor (beta chain) described here comes from a study of blood T cell repertoires in COVID-19. This clone was detected only once. CDR1 and CDR2 (germline): SGHRS, YFSETQ. CDR3 size: 19 residues. Trimming took 1 base from V and 5 from J; bases not matched to a gene: 18. TCRdb's table, derived via immunoSEQ multiplex PCR, lists solely in-frame clones and lacks some. Of some 65,000 clones in the sample, approximately 86% were seen once. The Seattle patients joined while their infection was active and were tracked longitudinally afterward. The sequence derives from a man aged 40-49 years with COVID-19, enrolled during active disease. Sequencing was done on a sample of peripheral blood. The chain employs TRBV5-1 and TRBJ2-5, with 9 bases that match TRBD2. The CDR3 sequence is CASSLRGAGGGASEETQYF. CDR3 in DNA: TGCGCCAGCAGCTTGCGGGGTGCTGGCGGGGGGGCATCTGAGGAGACCCAGTACTTC.